This TCR beta chain was retrieved from a study of OX40 agonist ivuxolimab in advanced cancers. Study in general: Three individuals attained partial responses, comprising one hepatocellular carcinoma case and two cutaneous melanoma cases.

V was pared by 5 bases and J by 7 bases, with 14 bases between. The germline CDR1 and CDR2 sequences are MNHNY and SVGAGI (reference sequence). This CDR3 is built from 13 residues. The study sampled blood at baseline, cycle 4 day 1, and cycle 7 day 1. Profiled with immunoSEQ multiplex PCR; TCRdb holds only in-frame clones, not every one. Found here are about 59,000 clones, approximately 87% of them singletons; the top ten hold approximately 0.4%. Source: CD4+ or CD8+ T cells sorted from blood, taken in a trial of the OX40 agonist ivuxolimab. This chain uses TRBV6-6 with TRBJ1-2, with D perhaps TRBD1 (5 bases). The clonotype was recovered from an adult with an advanced solid tumor such as melanoma, head and neck, liver or kidney cancer. CDR3 residues: CASSTPGLIGYTF. In DNA form, the CDR3 reads TGTGCCAGCAGTACGCCGGGACTCATTGGCTACACCTTC.